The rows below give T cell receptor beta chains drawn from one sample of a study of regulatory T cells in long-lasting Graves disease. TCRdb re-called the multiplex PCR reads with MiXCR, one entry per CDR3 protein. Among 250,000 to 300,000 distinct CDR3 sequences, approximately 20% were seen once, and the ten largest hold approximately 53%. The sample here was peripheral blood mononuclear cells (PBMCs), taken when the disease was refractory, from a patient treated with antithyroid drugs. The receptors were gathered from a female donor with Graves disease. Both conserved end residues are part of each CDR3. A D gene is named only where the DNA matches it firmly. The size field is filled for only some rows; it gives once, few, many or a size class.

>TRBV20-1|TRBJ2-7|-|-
TGCAGTGCTACGGCGGGACCCTCCTACGAGCAGTACTTC
CSATAGPSYEQYF
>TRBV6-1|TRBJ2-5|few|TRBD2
TGTGCCAGCACCGGACTAGATGGGCCCCAGTACTTC
CASTGLDGPQYF
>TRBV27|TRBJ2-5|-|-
TGTGCCAGCAGTTCGGAGGGGTTTGAAGAGACCCAGTACTTC
CASSSEGFEETQYF
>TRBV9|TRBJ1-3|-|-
TGTGCCAGCAGCGTAGCAGGGGAAGGAAACACCATATATTTT
CASSVAGEGNTIYF
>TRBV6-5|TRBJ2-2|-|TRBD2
TGTGCCAGCAGTTACCCCGGACTAGCGGGAGGATCCACCGGGGAGCTGTTTTTT
CASSYPGLAGGSTGELFF
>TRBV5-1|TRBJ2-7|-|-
TGCGCCAGCAGCTTGGGCGCCCCCATCTACGAGCAGTACTTC
CASSLGAPIYEQYF
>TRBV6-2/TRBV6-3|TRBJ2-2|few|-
TGTGCCAGCAGCGAAACTACAGACTCCGGGGAGCTGTTTTTT
CASSETTDSGELFF
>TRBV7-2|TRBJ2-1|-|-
TGTGCCAGCAGCTTAGATTACAATGAGCAGTTCTTC
CASSLDYNEQFF
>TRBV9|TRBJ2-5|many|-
TGTGCCAGCAGCCAAGGAGGGCAACAAGAGACCCAGTACTTC
CASSQGGQQETQYF
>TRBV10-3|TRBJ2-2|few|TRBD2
TGTGCCATCAATCCTAGACCCCACGGGACTAGCGGGAGTTGGGACACCGGGGAGCTGTTTTTT
CAINPRPHGTSGSWDTGELFF
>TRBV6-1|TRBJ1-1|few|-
TGTGCCAGCAGTGGTCGGACCGCGAACACTGAAGCTTTCTTT
CASSGRTANTEAFF
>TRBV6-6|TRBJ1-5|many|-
TGTGCCAGCAGTTACTCGCCAGGGACCAATCAGCCCCAGCATTTT
CASSYSPGTNQPQHF
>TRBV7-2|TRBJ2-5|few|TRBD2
TGTGCCAGCAGCTTAATGGCTAGCGGGACGGAGACCCAGTACTTC
CASSLMASGTETQYF
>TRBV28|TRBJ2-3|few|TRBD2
TGTGCCAGCAGGCAAAACAGCGGGATCGCAGATACGCAGTATTTT
CASRQNSGIADTQYF
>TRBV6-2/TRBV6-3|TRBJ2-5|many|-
TGTGCCAGCAGTTCGGGGGCTGTTGGGGTGGAGACCCAGTACTTC
CASSSGAVGVETQYF
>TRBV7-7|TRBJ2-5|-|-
TGTGCTAGCAGCCGTAGCGGAGGAGAAGAGACCCAGTACTTC
CASSRSGGEETQYF
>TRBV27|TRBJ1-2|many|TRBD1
TGTGCCAGCAGTCTTTTTCCAGGGGGCGCTAGGGGCTACACCTTC
CASSLFPGGARGYTF
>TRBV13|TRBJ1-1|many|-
TGTGCCAGCAGCTTAAACCTCGGTGGGGCTTCCACTGAAGCTTTCTTT
CASSLNLGGASTEAFF
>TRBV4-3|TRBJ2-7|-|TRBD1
TGCGCCAGCAACCGGGACAGACGCTCCTACGAGCAGTACTTC
CASNRDRRSYEQYF
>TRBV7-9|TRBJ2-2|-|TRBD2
TGTGCCAGCCTAGCGGGAGAGAACACCGGGGAGCTGTTTTTT
CASLAGENTGELFF
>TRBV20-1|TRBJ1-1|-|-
TGCAGTGCTAGAGAGTTAGGGAACACTGAAGCTTTCTTT
CSARELGNTEAFF
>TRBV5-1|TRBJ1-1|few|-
TGCGCCAGCAGCTTGCTGGGTCGGGCTGAAGCTTTCTTT
CASSLLGRAEAFF
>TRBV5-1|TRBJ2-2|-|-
TGCGCCAGCAGATCAGGTCGGGAGCCGGGTAGAACCGGGGAGCTGTTTTTT
CASRSGREPGRTGELFF
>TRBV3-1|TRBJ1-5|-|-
TGTGCCAGCAGCCGCGGGGGAAGTCAGCCCCAGCATTTT
CASSRGGSQPQHF
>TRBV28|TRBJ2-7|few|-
TGTGCCAGCAGCACTACAGGAGAGCAGTACTTC
CASSTTGEQYF
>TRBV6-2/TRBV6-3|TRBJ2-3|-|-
TGTTCAGTCGTAGACAGGCTCACAGATACGCAGTATTTT
CSVVDRLTDTQYF
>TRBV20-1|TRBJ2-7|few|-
TGCAGTGCTAGAGAAGTTTACTCCTACGAGCAGTACTTC
CSAREVYSYEQYF
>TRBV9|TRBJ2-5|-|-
TGTGCCAGCAGCCTTCTGGGCGGGAAAAATGGAGAGACCCAGTACTTC
CASSLLGGKNGETQYF
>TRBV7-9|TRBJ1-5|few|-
TGTGCCAGCAGCTTAGCGGTTGACAATCAGCCCCAGCATTTT
CASSLAVDNQPQHF
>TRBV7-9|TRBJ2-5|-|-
TGTGCCAGCAGCTTAGTTGGTCGTGTCCTTCAAGAGACCCAGTACTTC
CASSLVGRVLQETQYF
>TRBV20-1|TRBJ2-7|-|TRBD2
TGCAGTGCGACCGGGACTAGCGGGCCAAGCTCCTACGAGCAGTACTTC
CSATGTSGPSSYEQYF
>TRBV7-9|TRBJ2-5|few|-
TGTGCCAGCAGCTTAGAAAGCCCCCTCCGGGACAACCAAGAGACCCAGTACTTC
CASSLESPLRDNQETQYF
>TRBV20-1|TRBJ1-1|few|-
TGCAGTGCCCCGTCCCCCAGGGGATTGTACACTGAAGCTTTCTTT
CSAPSPRGLYTEAFF
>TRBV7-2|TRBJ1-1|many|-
TGTGCCAGCAGCTTAGGCAGGGGAGTGGGCACTGAAGCTTTCTTT
CASSLGRGVGTEAFF
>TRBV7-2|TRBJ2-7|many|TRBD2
TGTGCCAGCAGTTTATTCAGCGGGAGCTTCTCCTCCTACGAGCAGTACTTC
CASSLFSGSFSSYEQYF
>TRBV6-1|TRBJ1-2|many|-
TGTGCCAGCAGAGGAGCTTCGGGCTACACCTTC
CASRGASGYTF
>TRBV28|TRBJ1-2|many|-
TGTGCCAGCAGTTTAGGTAGGCAGGGGAGTTATGGCTACACCTTC
CASSLGRQGSYGYTF
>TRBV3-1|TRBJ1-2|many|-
TGTGCCAGCAGCCCGGGACACCTACTAGGCTATGGCTACACCTTC
CASSPGHLLGYGYTF
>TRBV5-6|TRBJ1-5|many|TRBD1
TGTGCCAGCAGCTTGAAACTCGGGACAGGAGTTTGGCAGCCCCAGCATTTT
CASSLKLGTGVWQPQHF
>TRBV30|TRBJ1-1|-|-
TGTGCCTGGGCCGGGGGCAGGCAAGCTTTCTTT
CAWAGGRQAFF
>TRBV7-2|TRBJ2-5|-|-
TGTGCCAGCAGCTTAGCCGGAGGTCAGGCGACCCAGTACTTC
CASSLAGGQATQYF
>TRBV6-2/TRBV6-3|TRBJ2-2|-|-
TGTGCCAGCAGTTACTCGGAGCCCCGGGGGTCTGACACCGGGGAGCTGTTTTTT
CASSYSEPRGSDTGELFF
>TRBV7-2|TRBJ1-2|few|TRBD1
TGTGCCAGCAGCGAGACAGGGGGCGGTGGCTACACCTTC
CASSETGGGGYTF
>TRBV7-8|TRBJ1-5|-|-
TGTGCCAGCAGCTTATCACAGAATGGCAATCAGCCCCAGCATTTT
CASSLSQNGNQPQHF
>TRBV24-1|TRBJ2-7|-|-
TGTGCCACCAGTGACGACCGGGACAATACCTACGAGCAGTACTTC
CATSDDRDNTYEQYF
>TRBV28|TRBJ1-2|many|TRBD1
TGTGCCAGCAGTCCGGGACAGCTCTATGGCTACACCTTC
CASSPGQLYGYTF
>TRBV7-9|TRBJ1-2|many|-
TGTGCCAGCAGCCCTCCAATGGACGCGAATGGCTACACCTTC
CASSPPMDANGYTF
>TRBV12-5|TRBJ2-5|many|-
TGTGCTAGTGGAATTAGTAGGGAGACCCAGTACTTC
CASGISRETQYF
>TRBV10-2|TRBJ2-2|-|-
TGCGCCAGCAGTGGAGGGAACACCGGGGAGCTGTTTTTT
CASSGGNTGELFF
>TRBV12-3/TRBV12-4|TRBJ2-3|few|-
TGTGCCAGCAGAAACAGCAACACAGATACGCAGTATTTT
CASRNSNTDTQYF
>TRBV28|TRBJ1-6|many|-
TGTGCCAGCAGCATACGGGGAATCTCACCCCTCCACTTT
CASSIRGISPLHF
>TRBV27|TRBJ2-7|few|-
TGTGCCAGCAGTTTATCGTCGGAGGCATACTACGAGCAGTACTTC
CASSLSSEAYYEQYF
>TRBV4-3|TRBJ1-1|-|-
TGCGCCAGCAGCCAAGGATCACACCATGAAGCTTTCTTT
CASSQGSHHEAFF